The rows below give T cell receptor beta chains drawn from one sample of a study of graft-versus-host responses after intestinal transplantation. Sequencing was performed with immunoSEQ multiplex PCR; in TCRdb, only in-frame clones are kept and a portion is missing. The profile shows nearly 90,000 clones, 83% of them singletons. Their antigen targets remain unknown. Sequencing was performed on unstimulated CD8+ T cells sorted from spleen or lymph node cells, taken before intestinal transplant. The receptors derive from a human donor who received an intestinal transplant. Each CDR3 is given with its conserved first and last residue. D genes are given only for firm matches. Some rows mark clone size as missing; the rest say once, few, many or name a class of expanded clone.

>TRBJ2-3|NA|TRBV7-3|NA
TGTGCCAGCAGCTTAACGTCCACTAGCACAGATACGCAGTATTTT
CASSLTSTSTDTQYF
>TRBJ2-1|NA|TRBV27|NA
TGTGCCAGCGCTCTCGGAAGCTCCTACAATGAGCAGTTCTTC
CASALGSSYNEQFF
>TRBJ2-7|NA|TRBV7-8|NA
TGTGCCAGCAGCTTCCCCAGAAGACAGTCAGAACCAGATCGGGACTACGAGCAGTACTTC
CASSFPRRQSEPDRDYEQYF
>TRBJ1-5|NA|TRBV7-9|NA
TGTGCCAGCAGCTTAGGGGGGTTCAATCAGCCCCAGCATTTT
CASSLGGFNQPQHF
>TRBJ1-5|few|TRBV28|NA
TGTGCCAGCAGTTTTGAGGGTGTTCAGCCCCAGCATTTT
CASSFEGVQPQHF
>TRBJ2-1|few|TRBV6-5|TRBD2
TGTGCCAGCAGTTACTTGGGACTAGGAGGGAATGAGCAGTTCTTC
CASSYLGLGGNEQFF
>TRBJ1-1|NA|TRBV28|NA
TGTGCCAGCAGCACCGACGGATGGTGGACTGAAGCTTTCTTT
CASSTDGWWTEAFF
>TRBJ1-2|few|TRBV6-5|TRBD1
TGTGCCAGCACCGTAGGGGGCGCGGGCTATGGCTACACCTTC
CASTVGGAGYGYTF
>TRBJ2-2|NA|TRBV15|TRBD1
TGTGCCACCAGCAGTCAGGGGGTTACCTACACCGGGGAGCTGTTTTTT
CATSSQGVTYTGELFF
>TRBJ1-1|NA|TRBV5-6|NA
TGTGCCAGCAGCTTGGTCGAGGGGGAGCTGAACACTGAAGCTTTCTTT
CASSLVEGELNTEAFF
>TRBJ2-3|NA|TRBV13|TRBD2
TGTGCCAGCAGCTTCCAAACAGGGCGGGAGGCAGATACGCAGTATTTT
CASSFQTGREADTQYF
>TRBJ1-5|NA|TRBV6-7|TRBD1
TGTGCCAGCAGTTACGGGACAGGAGCGGGCAATCAGCCCCAGCATTTT
CASSYGTGAGNQPQHF
>TRBJ2-3|NA|TRBV19|NA
TGTGCCAGTACCTTCGATACGCAGTATTTT
CASTFDTQYF
>TRBJ2-7|NA|TRBV4-2|NA
TGTGCCAGCAGCCAAGGAGGAGCAGGGCTGCCGGACTACGAGCAGTACTTC
CASSQGGAGLPDYEQYF
>TRBJ2-7|NA|TRBV6-1|NA
TGTGCCAGCAACATTGCCTACGAGCAGTACTTC
CASNIAYEQYF
>TRBJ2-3|NA|TRBV11-2|NA
TGTGCCAGCAGCTTAACGTGGTTATCCAGAATCACAGATACGCAGTATTTT
CASSLTWLSRITDTQYF
>TRBJ2-2|few|TRBV28|TRBD1
TGTGCCAGCAGCGGGACAGTCAACACCGGGGAGCTGTTTTTT
CASSGTVNTGELFF
>TRBJ2-1|once|TRBV10-3|NA
TGTGCCATCAGTGAGACGTACAATGAGCAGTTCTTC
CAISETYNEQFF
>TRBJ2-7|NA|TRBV28|TRBD1
TGTGCCAGCACCTTAACCGGGACAGGGCCCTACGAGCAGTACTTC
CASTLTGTGPYEQYF
>TRBJ1-3|NA|TRBV27|NA
TGTGCCAGCAGTCCGTTCCGCTACTCTGGAAACACCATATATTTT
CASSPFRYSGNTIYF
>TRBJ1-2|NA|TRBV2|NA
TGTGCCAGCAGTGAATTGGGCCACCCTAGGGGCTACACCTTC
CASSELGHPRGYTF
>TRBJ2-1|NA|TRBV29-1|NA
TGCAGCGTTCGTATTAGGGACGACAATGAGCAGTTCTTC
CSVRIRDDNEQFF
>TRBJ1-3|once|TRBV13|NA
TGTGCCAGCAGCCAAGGGGACAACTCTGGAAACACCATATATTTT
CASSQGDNSGNTIYF
>TRBJ1-5|NA|TRBV6-1|NA
TGTGCCAGCACCCTCGCGGGGGGGTTAAATCAGCCCCAGCATTTT
CASTLAGGLNQPQHF
>TRBJ2-7|few|TRBV2|TRBD2
TGTGCCAGCAGTGAGGGGACTAGCGGATTTTCCTACGAGCAGTACTTC
CASSEGTSGFSYEQYF
>TRBJ1-4|NA|TRBV6-5|NA
TGTGCCAGCATGGAGGGGTCTCATGAAAAACTGTTTTTT
CASMEGSHEKLFF
>TRBJ2-2|few|TRBV5-5|NA
TGTGCCAGCAGAAGCGATAACACCGGGGAGCTGTTTTTT
CASRSDNTGELFF
>TRBJ2-7|NA|TRBV5-1|NA
TGCGCCAGCAGACTGGGGAGGGGGGGCTCCTACGAGCAGTACTTC
CASRLGRGGSYEQYF
>TRBJ2-7|few|TRBV4-1|NA
TGCGCCAGCAGCCGGGGGGCGCAAGAAGCCTACGAGCAGTACTTC
CASSRGAQEAYEQYF
>TRBJ1-1|NA|TRBV28|NA
TGTGCCAGCAGTTTGACAGCCATGAACACTGAAGCTTTCTTT
CASSLTAMNTEAFF
>TRBJ2-1|NA|TRBV6-1|TRBD2
TGTGCCAGCAGGAGTCTAGCGGGAGGGCTCAATGAGCAGTTCTTC
CASRSLAGGLNEQFF
>TRBJ2-7|NA|TRBV6-6|NA
TGTGCCAGCAGTCAGGACTGGTCCTACGAGCAGTACTTC
CASSQDWSYEQYF
>TRBJ1-1|NA|TRBV2|NA
TGTGCCAGCAGTGAAGGCAGGATGAACACTGAAGCTTTCTTT
CASSEGRMNTEAFF
>TRBJ1-2|NA|TRBV27|NA
TGTGCCAGCAGTTTGATTGGCGGCCAATATGGCTACACCTTC
CASSLIGGQYGYTF
>TRBJ2-3|NA|TRBV9|TRBD1
TGTGCCAGCAGCGTAGAAGAGGGGGCCGATACGCAGTATTTT
CASSVEEGADTQYF
>TRBJ2-2|NA|TRBV5-4|NA
TGTGCCAGCAGCTTGAAGCCCTGGGGTTCGGGGGAGCTGTTTTTT
CASSLKPWGSGELFF
>TRBJ2-1|NA|TRBV29-1|NA
TGCAGCGTTGGTTACCTAGCCGCAAGCTCCTACAATGAGCAGTTCTTC
CSVGYLAASSYNEQFF
>TRBJ2-7|NA|TRBV27|TRBD1
TGTGCCAGCAGTAGGGACAGGGGCCACGAGCAGTACTTC
CASSRDRGHEQYF
>TRBJ2-1|NA|TRBV25-1|NA
TGTGCCAGCAGTGATTTGACTGTTTATTCCTACAATGAGCAGTTCTTC
CASSDLTVYSYNEQFF
>TRBJ2-1|NA|TRBV2|NA
TGTGCCAGCAGTGAATTTCTTATGGGGAATGAGCAGTTCTTC
CASSEFLMGNEQFF
>TRBJ2-1|NA|TRBV7-2|NA
TGTGCCAGCAGCCCTCGATCGGGGGGCTACGATGAGCAGTTCTTC
CASSPRSGGYDEQFF
>TRBJ2-7|NA|TRBV6-5|NA
TGTGCCAGCAGTTACTCGGGACACTTCGAGCAGTACTTC
CASSYSGHFEQYF
>TRBJ1-2|NA|TRBV6-6|NA
TGTGCCAGCAGCCAGGAGGGCATAACCTATGGCTACACCTTC
CASSQEGITYGYTF
>TRBJ2-7|NA|TRBV6-1|NA
TGTGCCAGTCACTACAGGGACCCCTACGAGCAGTACTTC
CASHYRDPYEQYF
>TRBJ1-1|once|TRBV6-1|NA
TGTGCCAGCAGTGAATCCGGAGTGGTCGCTGAAGCTTTCTTT
CASSESGVVAEAFF
>TRBJ2-7|NA|TRBV4-2|NA
TGTGCCAGCAGCCAAGCCTGGGGGGATTTCTACGAGCAGTACTTC
CASSQAWGDFYEQYF
>TRBJ2-2|NA|TRBV4-1|TRBD1
TGCGCCAGCGGAATCTGGACAGGGGGATCCGGGGAGCTGTTTTTT
CASGIWTGGSGELFF
>TRBJ2-7|NA|TRBV7-2|NA
TGTACCAGCAGCTTCTACGGGGAGACCTACGAGCAGTACTTC
CTSSFYGETYEQYF
>TRBJ2-5|NA|TRBV4-2|NA
TGTGCCAGCAGCCAGACACTCCAAGAGACCCAGTACTTC
CASSQTLQETQYF
>TRBJ2-4|NA|TRBV10-2|NA
TGCGCCAGCAGTGAATCAACTGAGGTTCAGTACTTC
CASSESTEVQYF
>TRBJ2-7|NA|TRBV19|NA
TGTGCCATTACAACAGGTTCCCCTCTGGACGAGCAGTACTTC
CAITTGSPLDEQYF
>TRBJ1-2|NA|TRBV6-1|NA
TGTGCCAGCAGTGAAGCGCGACGGATGTATGGCTACACCTTC
CASSEARRMYGYTF
>TRBJ2-5|NA|TRBV10-2|NA
TGCGCCAGCAGTGAGGGGCAGAACCCGTACCAAGAGACCCAGTACTTC
CASSEGQNPYQETQYF